The 17 T cell receptor beta chains below were found in one sample sequenced in a study of tumor-infiltrating lymphocytes in primary liver carcinoma. Starting from 500 ng of total RNA, TCR beta cDNA was produced with a primer in the constant region. Employing slightly modified ARM-PCR, three nested multiplex PCR rounds were run, and these gave rise to the TCR beta libraries. The two initial PCR rounds, about 9 cycles each, used TRBV1-TRBV30 forward and C-beta reverse primers. TCRdb itself ran the multiplex PCR reads through MiXCR, one entry per CDR3 protein. Here the sample spans 40,000 to 45,000 distinct CDR3 sequences, around 72% being singletons. Co-extraction of RNA and DNA was performed on about 19-33 mg of unsorted bulk tissue. The sample consisted of liver tumor tissue from sampling region 2. The subset: tumor region T2, inferior pole. Source of these receptors: a man aged 35 to 55 with primary liver carcinoma and hepatitis B virus infection.

Turning to this clonotype: This is likely a read error, given that the CDR3 carries no conserved phenylalanine or tryptophan at its end. The chain carries TRBV6-6 and TRBJ2-7; 11 nucleotides align to TRBD2. The CDR3 loop spans 16 amino acids. The trim removed 9 bases at V and 5 bases at J, leaving 15 bases unmatched. The germline gives CDR1 MNHNY, CDR2 SVGAGI (reference sequence). The CDR3 spells CASTPLLAGGRNEQYI. CDR3 coding DNA: TGTGCCAGTACCCCACTCTTAGCGGGAGGGAGAAACGAGCAGTACATC.

This clonotype is judged medium-sized. The chain recombines TRBV29-1 with TRBJ1-1, with 7 bases matching TRBD1. After removal of 7 bases from V and 6 bases from J, the junction contained 11 bases not matched to a gene. This CDR3 contains 13 residues. CDR1 is SQVTM and CDR2 is ANQGSEA in the germline V gene. CDR3 DNA sequence: TGCAGCGCTCCGGGACAGCTGGTGGCTGAAGCTTTCTTT. It codes for CSAPGQLVAEAFF.

In this sample, this clonotype turned up many times. One base away lies a much larger clone, so this may be a sequencing read error. The chain carries TRBV7-3 and TRBJ2-1, with 9 positions matching TRBD1. This CDR3 spans 15 amino acids. Germline V gene lookup returns CDR1 SGHTA and CDR2 FQGTGA. The CDR3: CAGSPGTGSGNEQFF. DNA for the CDR3: TGTGCCGGCAGCCCAGGGACAGGGAGTGGGAATGAGCAGTTCTTC. Supplemented by reference TRBV7-3 and TRBJ2-1, the full variable domain reads GAGVSQTPSNKVTEKGKYVELRCDPISGHTALYWYRQSLGQGPEFLIYFQGTGAADDSGLPNDRFFAVRPEGSVSTLKIQRTERGDSAVYLCAGSPGTGSGNEQFFGPGTRLTVL.

Details on this clonotype: An end of the junction does not agree with germline; a read error may underlie this. The chain recombines TRBV7-9 with TRBJ2-5; D possibly corresponds to TRBD2 (5 bases). The length of the CDR3 is 14 residues. CDR1 and CDR2 (germline): SEHNR, FQNEAQ (reference sequence). The CDR3 nucleotides are TGTGTCAGCAGCCGCGGGCTGGTGGAGGAGACCCAGTACTTC. Translated, it gives CVSSRGLVEETQYF.

In regard to this clonotype: The junction and the germline gene differ at one end; a read error may be behind it. The chain has TRBV11-1 and TRBJ2-1, with D perhaps TRBD1 (5 bases). The length of the CDR3 is 16 residues. Germline loops: CDR1 SGHAT, CDR2 FQDESV (reference sequence). DNA of the CDR3: TGTGTCAGCAGCTTGGGGCAGGCCAGCTCCTACAATGACCAGTTCTTC. It translates to CVSSLGQASSYNDQFF.

The chain couples TRBV6-2 or TRBV6-3 to TRBJ1-1, with TRBD1 identical over 7 bases. V shed 0 bases, J shed 3 bases, and the junction held 1 base outside the gene matches. The V gene's germline CDR1 is MNHEY and CDR2 SVGEGT. The length of the CDR3 is 14 residues. The CDR3 region has the DNA TGTGCCAGCAGTTACTCAACAGGGGACACTGAAGCTTTCTTT. Translating it yields CASSYSTGDTEAFF.

To note about this clonotype: Sequence at one end of the junction differs from germline and may be a read error. The chain has TRBV5-1 and TRBJ1-5, with 8 bases matching TRBD1. The CDR3 runs 16 residues. Germline-derived CDR1 and CDR2 are SGHRS and YFSETQ. The CDR3 spells CASSWVEQGVNQPQHF. As DNA, the CDR3 is TGCGCCAGCAGCTGGGTGGAACAGGGGGTAAATCAGCCCCAGCATTTC.

This clonotype has ten or more counts. The chain combines TRBV2 with TRBJ2-2; 13 bases map to TRBD2. Germline trimming cut 3 bases from V and 6 bases from J; bases unmatched to any gene: 4. CDR1 is SNHLY, CDR2 FYNNEI, per germline. The CDR3 consists of 16 residues. CDR3 DNA sequence: TGTGCCAGCAGTGATCGACTAGCGGGAGGATCCGGGGAGCTGTTTTTT. It yields the protein CASSDRLAGGSGELFF.

The chain uses TRBV11-2 and TRBJ2-3; no firm D call. This CDR3 is built from 13 residues. V lost 3 bases, J lost 5 bases, and 9 bases lay in between. Germline assignment: CDR1 SGHAT and CDR2 FQNNGV. The CDR3 reads CASSFPVLDTQYF. CDR3 DNA sequence: TGTGCCAGCAGCTTCCCAGTGCTAGATACGCAGTATTTT.

Concerning this clonotype itself: Sequence at one end of the junction differs from germline and may be a read error. The V and J genes are TRBV5-5 and TRBJ2-7, with a possible D match to TRBD2 (6 bases). The CDR3 extends over 15 amino acids. Germline CDR1 SGHKS, CDR2 YYEKEE (reference sequence). CDR3 DNA sequence: TGTGCCAGCAGCTTAGGCGGGACCACCCGCTACGAGCAGAACTTC. Its protein is CASSLGGTTRYEQNF.

Only one count was recorded for this clonotype. This rearrangement joins TRBV7-9 to TRBJ2-1, with 10 positions matching TRBD2. Germline CDR1 reads SEHNR; CDR2 reads FQNEAQ (reference sequence). The V and J ends lost 1 base and 6 bases, in that order; junction bases with no gene match: 0. The CDR3 has 14 amino acids. CDR3 sequence (DNA): TGTGCCAGCAGCTTAGGGACTAGCGGCAATGAGCAGTTCTTC. Encoded protein: CASSLGTSGNEQFF.

In its sample, this clonotype was seen once. The junction differs from germline at one of its ends, possibly a read error. The V gene is TRBV5-6, the J gene TRBJ2-1; the D is unclear. The CDR3 is 17 residues long. Germline loops: CDR1 SGHDT, CDR2 YYEEEE. CDR3 sequence: CASSLGMGPSGYNDQFF. The CDR3 DNA is TGTGCCAGCAGCTTGGGAATGGGCCCATCAGGATACAATGACCAGTTCTTC.

This chain links TRBV12-3 or TRBV12-4 with TRBJ1-5, with D hard to call. The germline V and J ends were trimmed by 7 bases and 4 bases, with 17 bases remaining between them. This CDR3 is 15 amino acids long. CDR3 protein: CASTRNTAINQPQHF. The CDR3 DNA reads as TGTGCCAGCACGCGGAACACAGCAATAAATCAGCCCCAGCATTTT.

The rearrangement links TRBV11-2 to TRBJ2-5; D is uncertain. CDR1 SGHAT and CDR2 FQNNGV come from the germline V gene. Trimming took 2 bases from V and 5 from J, leaving 15 bases between them. This CDR3 has 15 residues. In DNA, the CDR3 is TGTGCCAGCAGCTTAACCCTCCGCGACGGGGAGACCCAGTACTTC. As protein: CASSLTLRDGETQYF.

The gene calls are TRBV6-2 or TRBV6-3 and TRBJ2-1; D is uncertain. The germline gives CDR1 MNHEY, CDR2 SVGEGT. V lost 0 bases and J 13 bases, leaving 16 bases between the germline ends. The CDR3 covers 14 residues. In DNA, the CDR3 is TGTGCCAGCAGTTACTCGAGCCATGAGACTCTACAGTTCTTC. It encodes CASSYSSHETLQFF.

As for this clonotype: The germline gene is not matched at one end of the junction; a read error may be the cause. The V and J genes are TRBV7-9 and TRBJ2-7; 7 bases match TRBD1. The CDR3 loop spans 12 amino acids. CDR1 is SEHNR and CDR2 is FQNEAQ in the germline V gene (reference sequence). CDR3 residues: CSSSQGQSEQYF. CDR3 bases: TGTTCCAGCAGCCAGGGACAGAGTGAACAGTACTTC.

As for this clonotype: An end of the junction differs from the germline gene, which may be a read error. The chain uses TRBV10-3 and TRBJ1-5, with D possibly TRBD1 on 5 matching bases. Per germline, CDR1 ENHRY and CDR2 SYGVKD. The CDR3 contains 13 residues. CDR3 protein: CATSADWDGPQHF. The CDR3 nucleotides are TGTGCCACCAGTGCCGACTGGGACGGGCCCCAGCATTTT.